A single count supports the clone carrying this T cell receptor beta chain. V lost 0 bases, J lost 4 bases, and 12 bases lay in between. In germline, CDR1 is SGHKS, CDR2 YYEKEE (reference sequence). The CDR3 is 15 residues long. The table came from immunoSEQ multiplex PCR; TCRdb's copy has only in-frame clones and leaves some out. Of a few hundred thousand clones listed, approximately 88% are singletons. This entry comes from a study of blood T cell repertoires in COVID-19. The sequence derives from a woman aged 25 to 39 who had recovered from COVID-19. V gene TRBV5-5 combines with J gene TRBJ2-3; perhaps TRBD1 as D (5 bases). Sequencing input: PBMCs or T cells enriched from blood (not recorded which). CDR3 protein: CASSLGQLLADTQYF. In nucleotides, the CDR3 is TGTGCCAGCAGCTTGGGACAGCTCCTTGCAGATACGCAGTATTTT.